The 9 T cell receptor beta chains reported below all come from one sample, sequenced in a study of T cells after posttransplantation cyclophosphamide. The assay was immunoSEQ multiplex PCR, and TCRdb's table has in-frame clones only and misses some. The profile covers tens of thousands of clones, none occurring a single time. Sequencing input: PBMCs. The receptors stem from a woman in her sixties in good health, CMV-negative, and a related stem cell transplant donor.

This clone has more than one count but fewer than ten. J is TRBJ2-3 and V is TRBV30; 8 bases fit TRBD2. Germline CDR1 reads GTSNPN; CDR2 reads SVGIG (reference sequence). Trimming at V came to 4 bases and at J to 2 bases, leaving 8 bases not matched to a gene. The CDR3 length is 15 residues. The CDR3 DNA reads TGTGCCTGGACCCCCGGACTAGCAGTCACAGATACGCAGTATTTT. Its translation: CAWTPGLAVTDTQYF.

In this sample, this clone turned up many times. The J gene is TRBJ2-1, the V gene TRBV7-3; D may be TRBD1 (6 bases). The CDR3 loop spans 13 amino acids. Germline V gene lookup returns CDR1 SGHTA and CDR2 FQGTGA. V lost 5 bases and J 6 bases, leaving 11 bases between the germline ends. The CDR3 nucleotides are TGTGCCAGCAGCGTCCAAGGGGGCAATGAGCAGTTCTTC. The encoded protein is CASSVQGGNEQFF.

This clone was seen repeatedly, ten times or more. This sequence joins TRBV5-4 and TRBJ1-2, with D unresolved. Germline V gene lookup returns CDR1 SGHNT and CDR2 YYREEE (reference sequence). Trimming cost V 5 bases and J 6 bases, with 11 bases left between them. This CDR3 contains 12 residues. The CDR3 loop is CASSLGAHGYTF. CDR3 nucleotides: TGTGCCAGCAGTCTAGGTGCACATGGCTACACCTTC.

There are a few counts of this clone. The chain couples TRBV11-2 to TRBJ2-2; maybe TRBD2 (5 bases). The V end lost 2 bases, the J end lost 8 bases, and 9 bases lay between the germline ends. The CDR3 has 13 residues. Germline V gene lookup returns CDR1 SGHAT and CDR2 FQNNGV. Here the CDR3 reads CASSLTSRGELFF. Written as DNA, the CDR3 is TGTGCCAGCAGCTTAACTAGTAGGGGGGAGCTGTTTTTT.

V and J are TRBV7-9 and TRBJ2-7; D is perhaps TRBD2 (6 bases). The CDR3 covers 15 residues. Trimming took off 5 bases at V and 3 bases at J, with 17 bases between the two ends. Germline CDR1 is SEHNR and CDR2 is FQNEAQ (reference sequence). This CDR3 reads CASSQDGEEVYEQYV. CDR3 DNA: TGTGCCAGCAGCCAGGACGGGGAGGAAGTCTACGAGCAGTACGTC.

This clone was counted at least ten times. V usage is TRBV6-1 and J usage is TRBJ2-5; D perhaps matches TRBD2 (6 bases). There are 16 residues in the CDR3. Germline CDR1 is MNHNS and CDR2 is SASEGT. The V end lost 4 bases, the J end lost 1 base, and 16 bases lay between the germline ends. Here the CDR3 reads CASSVGRDPFQETQYF. Here the CDR3 DNA reads TGTGCCAGCAGTGTAGGGCGGGACCCCTTCCAAGAGACCCAGTACTTC.

V is TRBV19 and J is TRBJ2-5; 11 bases are a match to TRBD2. The CDR3 is 15 residues long. The V segment lost 4 bases and the J segment 4 bases; nucleotides outside the gene matches: 5. Germline-derived CDR1 and CDR2 are LNHDA and SQIVND (reference sequence). CDR3 DNA sequence: TGTGCCAGTAGTAACGGGGGGACTAGCGGAGAGACCCAGTACTTC. Translating gives CASSNGGTSGETQYF. Filled out from reference TRBV19 and TRBJ2-5, the complete variable domain reads DGGITQSPKYLFRKEGQNVTLSCEQNLNHDAMYWYRQDPGQGLRLIYYSQIVNDFQKGDIAEGYSVSREKKESFPLTVTSAQKNPTAFYLCASSNGGTSGETQYFGPGTRLLVL.

This clone was counted at least ten times. The CDR3 region is CASSIPTGSGLTEAFF. CDR3 bases: TGTGCCAGTAGTATCCCTACAGGGTCCGGCCTCACTGAAGCTTTCTTT. This chain joins TRBV19 and TRBJ1-1; a weak D match, TRBD1 (6 bases). The CDR3 covers 16 residues. V gave up 3 bases and J gave up 4 bases, with 18 bases separating them. Germline CDR1 LNHDA, CDR2 SQIVND (reference sequence).

This clone was found many times. This chain connects TRBV5-4 to TRBJ1-1; D gene ambiguous. The CDR3 is made up of 14 amino acids. Germline values: CDR1 SGHNT, CDR2 YYREEE (reference sequence). V lost 4 bases and J 1 base, leaving 11 bases between the germline ends. CDR3 protein: CASSPRPGNTEAFF. The CDR3 nucleotides are TGTGCCAGCAGCCCCCGCCCCGGGAACACTGAAGCTTTCTTT.